The clone carrying this TCR beta chain was picked up many times. What it recognizes is unknown. From germline, CDR1 is MDHEN and CDR2 SYDVKM. The CDR3 totals 15 residues. With 6 bases removed from V and 9 bases from J, the gap between germline ends came to 18 bases. The entry originates in a study of read filtering for tumor transcriptome and immune sequencing. Overall study findings and caveats: Correlation between methods rose after single-read clonotypes were removed.

From roughly 390 ng of RNA, a library with molecular barcoded alpha/delta and beta/gamma adaptors was made. From the reads, TCRdb called clonotypes with MiXCR, one entry per CDR3 protein. The data show approximately 61,000 distinct CDR3 sequences, roughly 18% seen once. Material: a population of CD138-negative cells sorted from bone marrow. The chain carries TRBV28 and TRBJ1-6; tentatively, D is TRBD1 (6 bases). This sequence originates from a donor at least 40 years old with multiple myeloma. CDR3 loop: CASSGSGGDSSPLHF. The CDR3 DNA follows: TGTGCCAGCAGCGGATCCGGGGGCGACAGTTCACCCCTCCACTTT.